This TCR beta chain was profiled in a study of molecular identifiers for immune sequencing clone quantification. Overall study findings and caveats: Highly expanded clone sizes could be underestimated by identical TCR molecules sharing a barcode.

Preparation of naive CD8 libraries involved roughly 19,000 to 1,100,000 sorted cells and 10%, 30% or 50% RNA. This clonotype occurred many times. Antigen unknown. In germline, CDR1 is MNHEY, CDR2 SVGEGT. The CDR3 contains 14 residues. Unmatched junction bases numbered 4, after V lost 6 bases and J lost 2 bases. A single record per CDR3 protein comes from TCRdb applying MiXCR to the PCR reads. The sample holds about 640,000 distinct CDR3 sequences; 15% to 20% are singletons and the top ten take 0.7% to 1%. This TCR derives from a human donor in good health. Some libraries in this study had Jurkat cell RNA spiked in. This chain connects TRBV6-2 or TRBV6-3 to TRBJ2-3; 8 bases map to TRBD2. The material sequenced was naive CD8+ T cells from blood, with Jurkat cell RNA spiked in. Subset denoted: FACS-sorted CD8+CD4-CCR7+CD45RA+ naive T cells. CDR3 bases: TGTGCCAGCAGGCGCGGGGGGCTCACAGATACGCAGTATTTT. Residues: CASRRGGLTDTQYF.